This record concerns one T cell receptor (beta chain) sequence. These data come from a study of blood T cell repertoires in COVID-19. In the study overall: COVID-19 samples from acute and convalescent phases originated in the United States, Italy and Spain. Sample material is recorded as cDNA or gDNA derived from T cells, B-cell-depleted T cells, or PBMCs.

In the original processing: Reference gene primers were amplified, and this amplification served to estimate nucleated cell counts. Measured with immunoSEQ multiplex PCR; TCRdb has only the in-frame clones, and not every one. V, J and clone size were drawn from that table, and D and trimming were deduced from the DNA. The table records fewer than 150,000 clones, approximately 86% of them present only once. Sequencing was performed on peripheral blood. This TCR was sampled from a human donor in a cohort sampled during active COVID-19.

CDR3 protein: CASSSGTHYEQYF. The CDR3 DNA reads TGCGCCAGCAGCTCAGGGACACACTACGAGCAGTACTTC. The chain uses TRBV5-1 and TRBJ2-7, with a possible D match to TRBD1 (6 bases). The CDR3 consists of 13 residues. Trimming shortened V by 3 bases and J by 3 bases, and 10 bases separated the two germline ends. CDR1 is SGHRS and CDR2 is YFSETQ in the germline V gene. Full variable domain (remainder filled in from reference TRBV5-1 and TRBJ2-7): KAGVTQTPRYLIKTRGQQVTLSCSPISGHRSVSWYQQTPGQGLQFLFEYFSETQRNKGNFPGRFSGRQFSNSRSEMNVSTLELGDSALYLCASSSGTHYEQYFGPGTRLTVT.